Many counts were recorded for the clone carrying this T cell receptor beta chain. TCRdb independently ran MiXCR on the RACE reads; one entry per CDR3 protein. The table has some 96,000 distinct CDR3 sequences, approximately 8.6% seen once. These data belong to a study of human T cells and chemical hapten exposure. Study-wide background: All patients underwent weekly scalp dosing with diphenylcyclopropenone for the full approximately 25-week study.

From germline, CDR1 is MDHEN and CDR2 SYDVKM. V lost 2 bases to trimming and J lost 8 bases, with 13 bases between them. The CDR3 consists of 14 residues. The time point is: patch test 2, 6 weeks after DPC sensitization. This sample's treatment: therapeutic diphenylcyclopropenone sensitization with weekly scalp DPC. The sequencing used whole blood, collected in connection with sensitization to the hapten diphenylcyclopropenone (DPC). The rearrangement links TRBV28 to TRBJ2-1; perhaps TRBD2 as D (6 bases). The sequence was obtained from a woman between 40 and 50 years old with alopecia areata. Some clones in this sample may be carry-over from other donors' samples. The CDR3 DNA reads as TGTGCCAGCAGTTTAGGGGGGAGTTTCGATGAGCAGTTCTTC. Amino acids: CASSLGGSFDEQFF.